Below, 28 T cell receptor beta chains from the same sample are listed, as sequenced in a study of blood T cell repertoires in COVID-19. Sequencing was performed with immunoSEQ multiplex PCR; in TCRdb, only in-frame clones are kept and a portion is missing. The sample yields about 210,000 clones, 70% to 90% seen once. The sample consisted of PBMCs or T cells enriched from blood (not recorded which). These receptors originate from a woman aged 25 to 39 who had been exposed to COVID-19.

This sequence joins TRBV5-1 and TRBJ1-1; maybe TRBD1 (6 bases). Trimming cost V 0 bases and J 5 bases, with 11 bases left between them. The CDR3 has 14 residues. CDR1 and CDR2 from the germline V gene are SGHRS and YFSETQ. The CDR3 nucleotides are TGCGCCAGCAGCTTGGGGCAGGGGACGACTGAAGCTTTCTTT. It encodes CASSLGQGTTEAFF.

This clone turned up a few times. The chain is built from TRBV5-1 and TRBJ1-2; TRBD1 matches 11 bases. V was clipped by 4 bases and J by 8 bases; unmatched bases: 10. CDR3 length equals 15 residues. The germline V gene encodes CDR1 SGHRS and CDR2 YFSETQ. The CDR3 reads CASSVDVGQGAGYTF. DNA for the CDR3: TGCGCCAGCAGCGTGGACGTCGGACAGGGGGCAGGCTACACCTTC.

J is TRBJ1-4 and V is TRBV5-1, with TRBD1 matching 7 bases. The J segment lost 8 bases and the V segment lost 2 bases, leaving 9 bases of the junction unmatched. This CDR3 is built from 15 residues. Per the germline V gene, CDR1 is SGHRS and CDR2 is YFSETQ. The CDR3 DNA sequence: TGCGCCAGCAGCTTAACTGGACAGGTGGGGGAAAAACTGTTTTTT. Its protein is CASSLTGQVGEKLFF.

The genes are TRBV5-5 and TRBJ1-2, with D tentatively TRBD1 (5 bases). In germline, CDR1 is SGHKS, CDR2 YYEKEE (reference sequence). CDR3 length: 15 residues. Between the trimmed V and J ends, which lost 4 bases and 4 bases, there was a span of 17 bases. CDR3 residues: CASSPGRGQGYGYTF. The CDR3 nucleotides are TGTGCCAGCAGCCCCGGGAGGGGTCAGGGCTATGGCTACACCTTC.

This chain uses TRBV4-2 with TRBJ2-1; 10 bases align to TRBD2. The length of the CDR3 is 16 residues. J gave up 9 bases and V 1 base, and 9 bases lay outside the gene matches. Germline lookup yields CDR1 LGHNA and CDR2 YNFKEQ. The CDR3 region has the DNA TGTGCCAGCAGCCAAGTAATCGGGCTAGCGGGGGCTGAGCAGTTCTTC. Translated, it gives CASSQVIGLAGAEQFF.

This chain connects TRBV6-5 to TRBJ2-1; D unresolved. Germline V gene sequence: CDR1 MNHEY, CDR2 SVGAGI. This CDR3 is 13 amino acids long. V lost 4 bases and J lost 1, with 5 bases in between. CDR3 DNA sequence: TGTGCCAGCAGTTTAGAATCCTACAATGAGCAGTTCTTC. It codes for CASSLESYNEQFF.

This chain connects TRBV5-1 to TRBJ2-1, with TRBD1 identical over 8 bases. The CDR3 covers 13 residues. V lost 5 bases and J lost 5; bases outside the gene matches: 3. From germline, CDR1 is SGHRS and CDR2 YFSETQ. CDR3 sequence reads: CASRLQGDNEQFF. CDR3 in DNA: TGCGCCAGCAGGCTACAGGGGGACAATGAGCAGTTCTTC. The full variable domain, with the rest looked up from reference TRBV5-1 and TRBJ2-1, is KAGVTQTPRYLIKTRGQQVTLSCSPISGHRSVSWYQQTPGQGLQFLFEYFSETQRNKGNFPGRFSGRQFSNSRSEMNVSTLELGDSALYLCASRLQGDNEQFFGPGTRLTVL.

J is TRBJ1-5 and V is TRBV24-1; no clear D gene. Germline V gene sequence: CDR1 KGHDR, CDR2 SFDVKD. The CDR3 runs to 13 residues. Trimming shortened V by 10 bases and J by 8 bases, and 17 bases separated the two germline ends. The CDR3 DNA reads as TGTGCCACAAAATTGTTTTCAGGAAAGCCCCAGCATTTT. Translating gives CATKLFSGKPQHF.

The V call is TRBV21-1, the J call TRBJ2-1; the table names TRBD2, a call not compared with the DNA. TRBV21-1 is listed as a pseudogene. The CDR3 has 14 residues. As DNA, the CDR3 is TGTGCCAGCAAATCACGGGGAGGTTACAATGAGCAGTTCTTC. It encodes CASKSRGGYNEQFF.

V gene TRBV11-3 combines with J gene TRBJ2-2, with a weak D call TRBD2 (5 bases). The CDR3 runs to 12 residues. V was cut by 4 bases and J by 8 bases, with 8 bases left in between. Per the germline V gene, CDR1 is SGHNT and CDR2 is YENEEA. CDR3: CASSSPGGELFF. The CDR3 nucleotides are TGTGCCAGCAGCTCCCCGGGGGGGGAGCTGTTTTTT.

In its sample, this clone was seen once. The sample has other DNA sequences that encode this CDR3 too. This sequence joins TRBV18 and TRBJ2-3; 9 nucleotides line up with TRBD2. The CDR3 contains 15 residues. Germline-derived CDR1 and CDR2 are KGHSH and LQKENI. V shed 3 bases and J 0 bases; nucleotides not matched to a gene: 1. The CDR3 bases are TGTGCCAGCTCACCGGGACTAGCTAGCACAGATACGCAGTATTTT. This sequence encodes CASSPGLASTDTQYF.

The CDR3 sequence is CAGGQSGQTYEQYF. As DNA, the CDR3 is TGTGCCGGCGGCCAATCGGGACAGACCTACGAGCAGTACTTC. The J gene is TRBJ2-7, the V gene TRBV2; TRBD1 aligns across 7 bases. The V gene's germline CDR1 is SNHLY and CDR2 FYNNEI. This CDR3 has 14 amino acids. Germline trimming cut 11 bases from V and 2 bases from J; bases unmatched to any gene: 12.

The rearrangement uses TRBV11-2 and TRBJ2-5, with TRBD2 matching 8 bases. Germline CDR1 is SGHAT and CDR2 is FQNNGV. This CDR3 region has 16 residues. Trimming cost V 1 base and J 5 bases; bases outside gene matches: 9. CDR3 residues: CASSLGTRGGSETQYF. CDR3 DNA: TGTGCCAGCAGCTTAGGGACCCGGGGGGGCTCTGAGACCCAGTACTTC.

The chain recombines TRBV18 with TRBJ2-5; TRBD2 might be the D (5 bases). Germline CDR1 and CDR2: KGHSH and LQKENI. V was shortened by 2 bases and J by 5 bases, with 12 bases between the two germline ends. CDR3 length: 14 amino acids. The DNA for the CDR3 is TGTGCCAGCTCACCAGGAGGACTCGGGGAGACCCAGTACTTC. It specifies CASSPGGLGETQYF.

The rearrangement links TRBV6-5 to TRBJ1-5; the match to TRBD1 covers 10 bases. Losses at the gene ends were 4 bases for V and 3 bases for J; bases not matched to a gene: 3. Germline V gives CDR1 MNHEY, CDR2 SVGAGI. The CDR3 has 15 residues. The CDR3 here is CASSWGQGLNQPQHF. CDR3 DNA: TGTGCCAGCAGTTGGGGACAGGGGCTCAATCAGCCCCAGCATTTT.

The CDR3 sequence is CASSYFWGAGGRNTEAFF. In DNA form, the CDR3 reads TGCGCCAGCAGCTACTTTTGGGGGGCCGGGGGGAGAAACACTGAAGCTTTCTTT. The chain links TRBV4-1 to TRBJ1-1, with a possible D match to TRBD1 (6 bases). V was trimmed by 5 bases and J by 2 bases, leaving 24 bases between them. The CDR3 length is 18 residues. Germline CDR1 reads MGHRA; CDR2 reads YSYEKL.

This clone has only one observation. The V and J genes are TRBV28 and TRBJ2-1; 15 positions match TRBD2. CDR1 is MDHEN, CDR2 SYDVKM, per germline. J gave up 9 bases and V 8 bases, and 14 bases lay outside the gene matches. This CDR3 is 17 amino acids long. The CDR3 DNA reads TGTGCCAGCGCCCTATGGACTAGCGGGGGGGCCATTAGTGAGCAGTTCTTC. As protein: CASALWTSGGAISEQFF.

The chain links TRBV5-5 to TRBJ1-1, with a tentative D call TRBD1 (6 bases). Trimming removed 0 bases from V and 1 base from J, with 10 bases in between. Germline lookup yields CDR1 SGHKS and CDR2 YYEKEE (reference sequence). This CDR3 region has 15 residues. In nucleotides, the CDR3 is TGTGCCAGCAGCTTGGGGGACATTTGGAACACTGAAGCTTTCTTT. Amino acid sequence: CASSLGDIWNTEAFF.

This chain connects TRBV5-8 to TRBJ2-2, with 8 bases matching TRBD1. CDR3 length: 15 residues. J gave up 3 bases and V 9 bases, and 10 bases lay outside the gene matches. Per the germline V gene, CDR1 is SGHTS and CDR2 is YDEGEE. The chain's CDR3 is CATPQGARDTGELFF. The CDR3 DNA is TGTGCCACCCCGCAGGGGGCGCGGGACACCGGGGAGCTGTTTTTT.

The genes are TRBV27 and TRBJ2-2; TRBD1 matches 7 bases. The CDR3 has 17 amino acids. In germline, CDR1 is MNHEY, CDR2 SMNVEV (reference sequence). J lost 1 base, V lost 3 bases, and 8 bases had no gene match. In nucleotides, the CDR3 is TGTGCCAGCAGTTTGATAATTGGGACAGAGAACACCGGGGAGCTGTTTTTT. Protein product: CASSLIIGTENTGELFF.

This sequence joins TRBV6-5 and TRBJ1-5; TRBD1 is a possible D gene (6 bases). This CDR3 has 14 residues. The germline V and J ends were trimmed by 9 bases and 2 bases, with 14 bases remaining between them. Looked up from germline, CDR1 is MNHEY and CDR2 is SVGAGI. CDR3 residues: CARIGQGRNQPQHF. The CDR3 coding sequence is TGTGCCAGGATAGGGCAGGGGCGCAATCAGCCCCAGCATTTT.

V is TRBV19 and J is TRBJ2-7; possibly TRBD1 for D (5 bases). This CDR3 has 14 amino acids. Germline-derived CDR1 and CDR2 are LNHDA and SQIVND (reference sequence). With 2 bases removed from V and 2 bases from J, the gap between germline ends came to 10 bases. CDR3 residues: CASSITPDTYEQYF. The CDR3 DNA is TGTGCCAGTAGTATAACCCCGGACACCTACGAGCAGTACTTC. The full variable domain, completed using reference TRBV19 and TRBJ2-7, is DGGITQSPKYLFRKEGQNVTLSCEQNLNHDAMYWYRQDPGQGLRLIYYSQIVNDFQKGDIAEGYSVSREKKESFPLTVTSAQKNPTAFYLCASSITPDTYEQYFGPGTRLTVT.

The chain is built from TRBV10-2 and TRBJ2-7; 9 bases map to TRBD1. The CDR3 is made up of 14 amino acids. CDR1 and CDR2 (germline): WSHSY, SAAADI. J lost 2 bases, V lost 6 bases, and 5 bases had no gene match. DNA of the CDR3: TGCGCCAGCAGAATGGGACAGGGCGCCTACGAGCAGTACTTC. As protein: CASRMGQGAYEQYF.

This clone appeared a single time. The chain employs TRBV19 and TRBJ2-7; maybe TRBD2 (6 bases). The ends were cut back, 0 bases at V and 5 bases at J, with 14 bases in the middle. The germline V gene has CDR1 LNHDA and CDR2 SQIVND (reference sequence). The CDR3 runs 15 residues. CDR3 bases: TGTGCCAGTAGTATAGATCTTGGCAGGGAGGACGAGCAGTACTTC. The encoded protein is CASSIDLGREDEQYF. The full variable domain, in which reference TRBV19 and TRBJ2-7 provide the parts outside the CDR3, is DGGITQSPKYLFRKEGQNVTLSCEQNLNHDAMYWYRQDPGQGLRLIYYSQIVNDFQKGDIAEGYSVSREKKESFPLTVTSAQKNPTAFYLCASSIDLGREDEQYFGPGTRLTVT.

The V call is TRBV9, the J call TRBJ2-3; tentatively, D is TRBD1 (5 bases). Per the germline V gene, CDR1 is SGDLS and CDR2 is YYNGEE. The CDR3 is made up of 15 amino acids. Trimming stripped 3 bases from V and 3 bases from J, with 14 bases between. Written as DNA, the CDR3 is TGTGCCAGCAGCGGTCCAGGGTACTTTACAGATACGCAGTATTTT. Encoded protein: CASSGPGYFTDTQYF. The full variable domain, completed using reference TRBV9 and TRBJ2-3, is DSGVTQTPKHLITATGQRVTLRCSPRSGDLSVYWYQQSLDQGLQFLIQYYNGEERAKGNILERFSAQQFPDLHSELNLSSLELGDSALYFCASSGPGYFTDTQYFGPGTRLTVL.

The rearrangement joins TRBV5-1 to TRBJ1-6; D uncertain. CDR1 is SGHRS, CDR2 YFSETQ, per germline. The CDR3 length is 15 residues. V was shortened by 0 bases and J by 3 bases, with 7 bases between the two germline ends. CDR3 protein: CASSLGAVYNSPLHF. CDR3 bases: TGCGCCAGCAGCTTGGGGGCAGTCTATAATTCACCCCTCCACTTT.

The chain is built from TRBV6-5 and TRBJ1-4; D is uncertain. V was trimmed by 2 bases and J by 0 bases, leaving 4 bases between them. Germline V gene data show CDR1 as MNHEY and CDR2 as SVGAGI. The CDR3 loop spans 14 amino acids. CDR3 loop: CASSYTATNEKLFF. CDR3 nucleotides: TGTGCCAGCAGTTACACAGCAACTAATGAAAAACTGTTTTTT.

The V gene is TRBV28, the J gene TRBJ2-3; TRBD2 matches at 7 bases. CDR1 MDHEN and CDR2 SYDVKM come from the germline V gene. The CDR3 covers 12 residues. J was trimmed by 14 bases and V by 6 bases; bases with no gene match: 11. In nucleotides, the CDR3 is TGTGCCAGCAGCTCATTAGCGGGCGCTGCGTATTTT. Encoded protein: CASSSLAGAAYF.